The clone carrying this T cell receptor beta chain has only a few counts. This specimen comes from a study of spatial heterogeneity in lung cancer. TCR cDNA molecules each carried a unique molecular identifier. TCRdb reprocessed the 5' RACE reads with MiXCR, giving one entry per CDR3 protein. The table lists roughly 79,000 distinct CDR3 sequences, around an eighth of them singletons, with 3.5% to 5.5% in the top ten. Time point meaning: sample taken at primary tumor resection. Sequencing was performed on whole RNA extracted from tumor and nontumor lung tissue, or from frozen PBMC, and the material was left unsorted. Germline CDR1 reads LGHDT; CDR2 reads YNNKEL (reference sequence). Trimming removed 2 bases from V and 0 bases from J, with 9 bases in between. This CDR3 comprises 15 residues.

Material: PBMCs, obtained at surgery. This receptor was taken from a male donor with early-stage non-small cell lung cancer. The chain employs TRBV3-1 and TRBJ2-3, with D possibly matching TRBD1 (6 bases). CDR3 nucleotide sequence: TGTGCCAGCAGCCAAAGACAGGTGAGCACAGATACGCAGTATTTT. Protein sequence: CASSQRQVSTDTQYF.